These 3 T cell receptor beta chains originate from one sample sequenced in a study of OX40 agonist ivuxolimab in advanced cancers. TCRdb keeps only in-frame clones here, not all; method: immunoSEQ multiplex PCR. The sample consists of fewer than 85,000 clones, 88% of them appearing once. The sample in question was CD4+ or CD8+ T cells sorted from blood, obtained in a trial of the OX40 agonist ivuxolimab. The origin of the receptors is an adult with an advanced solid tumor such as melanoma, head and neck, liver or kidney cancer.

V is TRBV28 and J is TRBJ1-4; 8 positions match TRBD1. Germline lookup yields CDR1 MDHEN and CDR2 SYDVKM. This CDR3 is built from 15 residues. V trimming: 4 bases; J trimming: 3 bases; junction bases outside the gene matches: 4. This chain's CDR3 is CASSSRGLANEKLFF. CDR3 DNA: TGTGCCAGCAGTTCCAGGGGGCTGGCTAATGAAAAACTGTTTTTT.

The rearrangement uses TRBV7-6 and TRBJ1-4; 9 bases fit TRBD1. Germline V gene lookup returns CDR1 SGHVS and CDR2 FNYEAQ. With 4 bases clipped from V and 0 bases from J, the junction kept 6 bases outside the gene matches. The CDR3 sequence is 17 residues long. DNA of the CDR3: TGTGCCAGCAGCTCAAAGGACAGGGGTGCAACTAATGAAAAACTGTTTTTT. Its protein product is CASSSKDRGATNEKLFF.

This chain joins TRBV5-6 and TRBJ2-1; 11 nucleotides agree with TRBD1. CDR1 SGHDT and CDR2 YYEEEE come from the germline V gene. V was pared by 4 bases and J by 6 bases, with 6 bases of the junction left unmatched. This CDR3 has 15 amino acids. CDR3 DNA sequence: TGTGCCAGCAGCAGGGCCGGGACAGGGGGCAATGAGCAGTTCTTC. It translates to CASSRAGTGGNEQFF.